The 31 T cell receptor beta chains given below trace back to one sample, sequenced in a study of CD8+ T cells in alopecia areata (dated by TCRdb to about 2018). The sample's time point, from its label and the paper: around 22 weeks on oral tofacitinib. In the paper's terms, the treatment or condition label means: oral pan-JAK inhibitor, 5-10 mg twice daily. To prepare the library, the immunoSEQ multiplex PCR assay was applied. RNA was extracted from all samples and reverse transcribed into cDNA, which served as template for TCR sequencing. Imported from immuneACCESS, the table was reduced by TCRdb to in-frame sequences with V and J called. These copies leave out some clones; in studies compared against another copy, an unresolved V gene accounts for under half, and the cause of the remainder is not known. The sample table lists 150,000 to 200,000 clones, roughly 60% of them with a count of one. The ten largest make up approximately 0.93% of the sample.

The source material was CD4+ T cells sorted from blood, sampled at week 24, from a patient treated with tofacitinib. Receptor source: a human donor with alopecia areata.

The chain uses TRBV5-1 and TRBJ1-2; 7 nucleotides match TRBD1. Trimming took 4 bases from V and 1 from J; bases not matched to a gene: 1. The CDR3 consists of 13 residues. Germline assignment: CDR1 SGHRS and CDR2 YFSETQ. The CDR3 DNA reads as TGCGCCAGCAGCGGGGACAGTAACTATGGCTACACCTTC. Its translation is CASSGDSNYGYTF.

The gene calls are TRBV27 and TRBJ2-2; possibly TRBD1 or TRBD2 for D (5 bases each). Trimming cost V 2 bases and J 7 bases, with 14 bases left between them. Germline CDR1 reads MNHEY; CDR2 reads SMNVEV (reference sequence). The CDR3 consists of 15 residues. DNA for the CDR3: TGTGCCAGCAGTTTAGCTCTGAGGGGCGGCGGGGAGCTGTTTTTT. Residues: CASSLALRGGGELFF.

This chain connects TRBV14 to TRBJ2-1; the D gene is possibly TRBD1 (6 bases). Trimming removed 3 bases from V and 6 bases from J, with 15 bases in between. Germline V gene lookup returns CDR1 SGHDN and CDR2 FVKESK. This CDR3 has 15 residues. CDR3 nucleotide sequence: TGTGCCAGCAGCCACTGGCAGGGGTCGAGCAATGAGCAGTTCTTC. It translates to CASSHWQGSSNEQFF. The complete variable domain, with remaining parts taken from reference TRBV14 and TRBJ2-1, reads EAGVTQFPSHSVIEKGQTVTLRCDPISGHDNLYWYRRVMGKEIKFLLHFVKESKQDESGMPNNRFLAERTGGTYSTLKVQPAELEDSGVYFCASSHWQGSSNEQFFGPGTRLTVL.

This clone was seen just once. The gene calls are TRBV6-1 and TRBJ1-1; a weak D match, TRBD1 (6 bases). In germline, CDR1 is MNHNS, CDR2 SASEGT. Trimming took 0 bases from V and 6 from J, leaving 11 bases between them. The CDR3 spans 14 residues. The DNA of the CDR3 is TGTGCCAGCAGTGAAGCGCGACAGGCCGCTGAAGCTTTCTTT. This encodes CASSEARQAAEAFF.

The V and J genes are TRBV25-1 and TRBJ1-6, with 9 bases that match TRBD1. V was clipped by 4 bases and J by 14 bases; unmatched bases: 12. CDR1 MGHDK and CDR2 SYGVNS come from the germline V gene. This CDR3 contains 15 residues. The CDR3 coding sequence is TGTGCCAGCAGTGCTCGGGACAGGGAGGTGAAGACCCTCCACTTT. Translation: CASSARDREVKTLHF.

The J gene is TRBJ1-2, the V gene TRBV30; tentative D call: TRBD1 (5 bases). Germline V gene data show CDR1 as GTSNPN and CDR2 as SVGIG (reference sequence). This CDR3 is 12 amino acids long. Trimming cost V 5 bases and J 7 bases, with 14 bases left between them. The CDR3, as DNA: TGTGCCTGGGCCCCAACCGGGGCTGGCTACACCTTC. Its translation: CAWAPTGAGYTF.

The chain joins TRBV4-3 to TRBJ2-1; 8 bases agree with TRBD2. CDR1 is LGHNA and CDR2 is YSLEER in the germline V gene. V lost 3 bases, J lost 5 bases, and 24 bases stayed unmatched. The CDR3 extends over 21 amino acids. Written as DNA, the CDR3 is TGCGCCAGCAGCCAGGCGTTTATGGGGGGGCGAGTAGCGGGGTATAACAATGAGCAGTTCTTC. This encodes CASSQAFMGGRVAGYNNEQFF.

The chain combines TRBV11-2 with TRBJ2-6; D is unclear. V was shortened by 2 bases and J by 0 bases, with 17 bases between the two germline ends. Germline V lookup: CDR1 SGHAT, CDR2 FQNNGV. The CDR3 is 19 residues long. The CDR3 DNA is TGTGCCAGCAGCTTAATTAGACAAGGACGGCCCTCTGGGGCCAACGTCCTGACTTTC. Translation: CASSLIRQGRPSGANVLTF. Based on the CDR3 plus reference TRBV11-2 and TRBJ2-6, the full variable domain is EAGVAQSPRYKIIEKRQSVAFWCNPISGHATLYWYQQILGQGPKLLIQFQNNGVVDDSQLPKDRFSAERLKGVDSTLKIQPAKLEDSAVYLCASSLIRQGRPSGANVLTFGAGSRLTVL.

The CDR3 spells CASSEGRGTGAFQPQHF. DNA for the CDR3: TGTGCCAGCAGTGAAGGAAGGGGGACAGGGGCTTTTCAGCCCCAGCATTTT. The chain uses TRBV2 and TRBJ1-5; 10 bases are shared with TRBD1. CDR3 length: 17 amino acids. V lost 1 base and J lost 6; bases outside the gene matches: 9. Germline V gene data show CDR1 as SNHLY and CDR2 as FYNNEI.

This rearrangement joins TRBV4-1 to TRBJ1-2, with 9 bases aligning to TRBD1. Trimming cost V 1 base and J 3 bases; bases outside gene matches: 6. Germline values: CDR1 MGHRA, CDR2 YSYEKL. The CDR3 consists of 16 residues. This CDR3 reads CASSQAPGQGHYGYTF. In nucleotides, the CDR3 is TGCGCCAGCAGCCAAGCCCCGGGACAGGGACACTATGGCTACACCTTC.

This clone was recorded only once. The V and J genes are TRBV7-9 and TRBJ1-1; possible D gene TRBD1, 5 bases. Germline V CDR1 and CDR2: SEHNR, FQNEAQ (reference sequence). V lost 4 bases and J 4 bases, leaving 13 bases between the germline ends. This CDR3 is 14 amino acids long. The CDR3 spells CASSYGGEITEAFF. The CDR3 DNA reads as TGTGCCAGCAGCTATGGGGGGGAAATCACTGAAGCTTTCTTT. The full variable domain, with the rest looked up from reference TRBV7-9 and TRBJ1-1, is DTGVSQNPRHKITKRGQNVTFRCDPISEHNRLYWYRQTLGQGPEFLTYFQNEAQLEKSRLLSDRFSAERPKGSFSTLEIQRTEQGDSAMYLCASSYGGEITEAFFGQGTRLTVV.

The chain is built from TRBV7-9 and TRBJ1-5, with TRBD1 identical over 12 bases. The germline V gene encodes CDR1 SEHNR and CDR2 FQNEAQ (reference sequence). Germline trimming cut 1 base from V and 7 bases from J; bases unmatched to any gene: 5. This CDR3 has 16 amino acids. CDR3 sequence reads: CASSLGGTGGRQPQHF. CDR3 DNA sequence: TGTGCCAGCAGCTTAGGTGGGACAGGGGGCAGGCAGCCCCAGCATTTT.

This chain joins TRBV30 and TRBJ2-1; D gene unclear. This CDR3 contains 12 residues. V shed 1 base and J shed 6 bases, with 7 bases lying between them. Looked up from germline, CDR1 is GTSNPN and CDR2 is SVGIG (reference sequence). The CDR3 coding sequence is TGTGCCTGGAGTGGAGGTCTCAATGAGCAGTTCTTC. As protein: CAWSGGLNEQFF.

This sequence joins TRBV6-6 and TRBJ2-7; 8 bases align to TRBD1. Germline values: CDR1 MNHNY, CDR2 SVGAGI (reference sequence). J lost 2 bases, V lost 2 bases, and 5 bases had no gene match. This CDR3 has 15 residues. Written as DNA, the CDR3 is TGTGCCAGCAGTTACAACGGACAGGGTCCCTACGAGCAGTACTTC. Residues: CASSYNGQGPYEQYF.

The rearrangement joins TRBV7-6 to TRBJ2-2; D unresolved. The germline V gene encodes CDR1 SGHVS and CDR2 FNYEAQ. Trimming removed 1 base from V and 0 bases from J, with 6 bases in between. This CDR3 region has 15 residues. The CDR3 nucleotides are TGTGCCAGCAGCTTAGGGAAGTCGAACACCGGGGAGCTGTTTTTT. Protein product: CASSLGKSNTGELFF. Looking up the rest from reference TRBV7-6 and TRBJ2-2 gives the full variable domain: GAGVSQSPRYKVTKRGQDVALRCDPISGHVSLYWYRQALGQGPEFLTYFNYEAQQDKSGLPNDRFSAERPEGSISTLTIQRTEQRDSAMYRCASSLGKSNTGELFFGEGSRLTVL.

This clone has a handful of counts. The genes are TRBV29-1 and TRBJ1-5, with a weak D call TRBD1 (5 bases). V was cut by 4 bases and J by 7 bases, with 11 bases left in between. This CDR3 is built from 12 residues. Germline V gene data show CDR1 as SQVTM and CDR2 as ANQGSEA. The CDR3 protein is CSVGNRNQPQHF. The DNA of the CDR3 is TGCAGCGTTGGAAACAGGAACCAGCCCCAGCATTTT.

The chain combines TRBV11-2 with TRBJ2-7; 7 bases align to TRBD1. Trimming removed 5 bases from V and 1 base from J; junction bases left unmatched: 5. The CDR3 length is 14 residues. Germline V gives CDR1 SGHAT, CDR2 FQNNGV. CDR3 in DNA: TGTGCCAGCAGCCTTTGGACAGGATCCTACGAGCAGTACTTC. This sequence encodes CASSLWTGSYEQYF.

J is TRBJ2-5 and V is TRBV25-1; D unresolved. Germline V gives CDR1 MGHDK, CDR2 SYGVNS. The CDR3 runs to 11 residues. Trimming shortened V by 4 bases and J by 4 bases, and 4 bases separated the two germline ends. The CDR3 here is CASSALETQYF. The CDR3 nucleotides are TGTGCCAGCAGTGCCCTAGAGACCCAGTACTTC.

The V call is TRBV30, the J call TRBJ1-2; 7 bases fit TRBD1. V was clipped by 8 bases and J by 7 bases; unmatched bases: 7. CDR1 and CDR2 from the germline V gene are GTSNPN and SVGIG (reference sequence). The CDR3 length is 11 residues. DNA of the CDR3: TGTGCCCGACAGGGCCTCGGTGGCTACACCTTC. This sequence encodes CARQGLGGYTF.

This clone showed up just a few times. Mismatch with germline at one junction end may stem from a read error. The chain couples TRBV10-3 to TRBJ2-3; no clear D. The germline CDR1 and CDR2 sequences are ENHRY and SYGVKD. The CDR3 length is 14 residues. The CDR3 here is CASSGPFNTDTQYF. The CDR3 bases are TGTGCCAGCAGTGGACCTTTCAACACAGATACGCAGTATTTT.

The rearrangement joins TRBV2 to TRBJ2-2; 8 positions agree with TRBD1. This CDR3 spans 14 amino acids. In germline, CDR1 is SNHLY, CDR2 FYNNEI. V was pared by 6 bases and J by 1 base, with 1 base of the junction left unmatched. The CDR3: CASRTGGNTGELFF. CDR3 nucleotides: TGTGCCAGCAGAACAGGGGGGAACACCGGGGAGCTGTTTTTT.

The V gene is TRBV25-1, the J gene TRBJ1-4; unclear D gene. CDR1 MGHDK and CDR2 SYGVNS come from the germline V gene. Trimming pared 1 base from V and 3 bases from J, leaving 9 bases between. The CDR3 contains 15 residues. For the CDR3, the DNA is TGTGCCAGCAGTGAATTCCGGGGTTCTAATGAAAAACTGTTTTTT. Translating it yields CASSEFRGSNEKLFF. Full variable domain (missing parts from reference TRBV25-1 and TRBJ1-4): EADIYQTPRYLVIGTGKKITLECSQTMGHDKMYWYQQDPGMELHLIHYSYGVNSTEKGDLSSESTVSRIRTEHFPLTLESARPSHTSQYLCASSEFRGSNEKLFFGSGTQLSVL.

V is TRBV30 and J is TRBJ2-1, with TRBD2 as a possible D gene (5 bases). This CDR3 region has 13 residues. V dropped 0 bases and J dropped 6 bases, with 9 bases sitting between them. The germline V gene has CDR1 GTSNPN and CDR2 SVGIG (reference sequence). CDR3 sequence: CAWSVKRANEQFF. The CDR3, as DNA: TGTGCCTGGAGTGTTAAGAGGGCCAATGAGCAGTTCTTC.

The chain combines TRBV7-2 with TRBJ2-2; 7 nucleotides match TRBD2. Germline V gene lookup returns CDR1 SGHTA and CDR2 FQGNSA. V trimming: 5 bases; J trimming: 1 base; junction bases outside the gene matches: 7. This CDR3 spans 16 amino acids. CDR3 bases: TGTGCCAGCAGCCCCACGGGACTATTGAACACCGGGGAGCTGTTTTTT. Its translation is CASSPTGLLNTGELFF.

The chain is built from TRBV25-1 and TRBJ2-7; a possible D gene is TRBD2 (7 bases). The V gene lost 1 base and the J gene lost 5 bases, with 18 bases spanning the gap. The CDR3 loop spans 16 amino acids. In germline, CDR1 is MGHDK, CDR2 SYGVNS. The CDR3 DNA reads as TGTGCCAGCAGTGAATGGGGGGGCCCATCGACGAACGAGCAGTACTTC. It is translated as CASSEWGGPSTNEQYF.

Turning to this clone: Different DNA sequences within this sample yield the same CDR3. The V gene is TRBV7-6, the J gene TRBJ2-5, with no clear D. The CDR3 consists of 12 residues. Germline V lookup: CDR1 SGHVS, CDR2 FNYEAQ. Deletions cut 1 base from V and 4 bases from J, with 4 bases between. The CDR3 region has the DNA TGTGCCAGCAGCTTAGTGGGAGAGACCCAGTACTTC. Its translation: CASSLVGETQYF.

This clone has just a few counts. V gene TRBV29-1 combines with J gene TRBJ2-7; unclear D gene. Germline V gives CDR1 SQVTM, CDR2 ANQGSEA. The CDR3 covers 11 residues. The germline V and J ends were trimmed by 4 bases and 0 bases, with 4 bases remaining between them. The CDR3 nucleotides are TGCAGCGTTGCCCACTCCTACGAGCAGTACTTC. It codes for CSVAHSYEQYF.

In its sample, this clone was seen a few times. The chain links TRBV6-6 to TRBJ1-1, with D hard to call. CDR3 length: 13 amino acids. Germline V gene sequence: CDR1 MNHNY, CDR2 SVGAGI (reference sequence). V lost 5 bases and J 3 bases, leaving 10 bases between the germline ends. In nucleotides, the CDR3 is TGTGCCAGCAGTCTCACTGGGGACACTGAAGCTTTCTTT. Translated, it gives CASSLTGDTEAFF.

This clone was recorded only once. This chain links TRBV25-1 with TRBJ2-2; TRBD2 aligns across 8 bases. With V trimmed by 3 bases and J by 1 base, 4 bases remained unmatched. The V gene's germline CDR1 is MGHDK and CDR2 SYGVNS. The CDR3 loop spans 16 amino acids. The CDR3 sequence is CASSDLAGRNTGELFF. CDR3 sequence (DNA): TGTGCCAGCAGTGACTTAGCGGGGAGGAACACCGGGGAGCTGTTTTTT.

This sequence joins TRBV5-6 and TRBJ2-5; maybe TRBD1 (6 bases). Trimming cost V 7 bases and J 7 bases, with 17 bases left between them. The CDR3 runs to 13 residues. Looked up from germline, CDR1 is SGHDT and CDR2 is YYEEEE. CDR3 DNA sequence: TGTGCCAGCCATCACAGGGAACTCGGGACCCAGTACTTC. Its translation is CASHHRELGTQYF.

In DNA, the CDR3 is TGTGCCTGGAGTGTACTCACCCGGAATTCACCCCTCCACTTT. Translating it yields CAWSVLTRNSPLHF. J is TRBJ1-6 and V is TRBV30, with D uncertain. The CDR3 spans 14 residues. Germline V CDR1 and CDR2: GTSNPN, SVGIG (reference sequence). V lost 0 bases and J lost 7, with 10 bases in between.